Listed here are 23 T cell receptor beta chains from one sample, sequenced in a study of T-cell reconstitution after alpha-beta-depleted transplantation in children. The TCRbeta library incorporated unique molecular identifiers. TCRdb called the PCR reads again in MiXCR, with one record for every CDR3 protein. The data hold some 200,000 distinct CDR3 sequences, with approximately 6.9% observed a single time. The sample was PBMCs, taken before TCRalphabeta/CD19-depleted stem cell transplant. The receptors shown here come from a boy aged 2 to 10 with acute lymphoblastic leukemia, due to receive a stem cell transplant.

This clonotype came up once. The V and J genes are TRBV4-1 and TRBJ1-5; 8 bases agree with TRBD1. The ends lost 0 bases at V and 7 bases at J; junction bases unmatched: 2. The V gene's germline CDR1 is MGHRA and CDR2 YSYEKL. The CDR3 length is 14 residues. Written as DNA, the CDR3 is TGCGCCAGCAGCCAAGACAGGGGGCAGCAGCCCCAGCATTTT. It yields the protein CASSQDRGQQPQHF.

This clonotype appeared many times. The chain employs TRBV28 and TRBJ2-1, with TRBD2 as a possible D gene (5 bases). The length of the CDR3 is 15 residues. The V end was cut by 6 bases, the J end by 8 bases, with 20 bases between. The germline V gene encodes CDR1 MDHEN and CDR2 SYDVKM. The CDR3 protein is CASSPALVKRDEQFF. CDR3 nucleotides: TGTGCCAGCAGCCCTGCTTTGGTTAAGAGGGATGAGCAGTTCTTC. The full variable domain, in which reference TRBV28 and TRBJ2-1 provide the parts outside the CDR3, is DVKVTQSSRYLVKRTGEKVFLECVQDMDHENMFWYRQDPGLGLRLIYFSYDVKMKEKGDIPEGYSVSREKKERFSLILESASTNQTSMYLCASSPALVKRDEQFFGPGTRLTVL.

This clonotype showed up many times. The V and J genes are TRBV7-9 and TRBJ1-2; no firm D call. Germline loops: CDR1 SEHNR, CDR2 FQNEAQ (reference sequence). This CDR3 is built from 12 residues. V was shortened by 5 bases and J by 8 bases, with 12 bases between the two germline ends. CDR3 region: CASSPPPGGYTF. In DNA, the CDR3 is TGTGCCAGCAGCCCACCCCCGGGCGGCTACACCTTC.

This clonotype was counted at least ten times. This chain connects TRBV5-1 to TRBJ2-3; a possible D gene is TRBD2 (5 bases). The germline gives CDR1 SGHRS, CDR2 YFSETQ. Trimming took 0 bases from V and 4 from J, leaving 6 bases between them. This CDR3 has 13 amino acids. This chain's CDR3 is CASSLEGADTQYF. CDR3 in DNA: TGCGCCAGCAGCTTGGAGGGAGCAGATACGCAGTATTTT. Full variable domain (rest looked up from reference TRBV5-1 and TRBJ2-3): KAGVTQTPRYLIKTRGQQVTLSCSPISGHRSVSWYQQTPGQGLQFLFEYFSETQRNKGNFPGRFSGRQFSNSRSEMNVSTLELGDSALYLCASSLEGADTQYFGPGTRLTVL.

The chain employs TRBV6-2 or TRBV6-3 and TRBJ2-3; no firm D call. V gave up 0 bases and J gave up 7 bases, with 11 bases separating them. In germline, CDR1 is MNHEY, CDR2 SVGEGT. The CDR3 is made up of 14 amino acids. The CDR3 protein is CASSYSIPRNTQYF. CDR3 DNA sequence: TGTGCCAGCAGTTACTCAATCCCCAGGAATACGCAGTATTTT.

The sample holds many counts of this clonotype. This chain uses TRBV20-1 with TRBJ2-1; D remains ambiguous. V was clipped by 6 bases and J by 6 bases, with 15 bases between them. The CDR3 runs to 13 residues. CDR1 DFQATT and CDR2 SNEGSKA come from the germline V gene (reference sequence). The CDR3 sequence is CSAGQRTLNEQFF. Written as DNA, the CDR3 is TGCAGTGCAGGGCAGCGTACCCTCAATGAGCAGTTCTTC.

This clonotype came up many times. This sequence joins TRBV15 and TRBJ1-2; TRBD1 aligns across 8 bases. Germline lookup yields CDR1 LNHNV and CDR2 YYDKDF (reference sequence). Losses at the gene ends were 0 bases for V and 11 bases for J; bases not matched to a gene: 11. The CDR3 covers 15 residues. The CDR3 is CATSRDRAIQGAYTF. In DNA, the CDR3 is TGTGCCACCAGCAGAGATCGGGCGATCCAGGGGGCATACACCTTC.

The chain employs TRBV28 and TRBJ2-6, with TRBD1 identical over 7 bases. Germline lookup yields CDR1 MDHEN and CDR2 SYDVKM. V lost 1 base and J lost 0; bases outside the gene matches: 3. The CDR3 runs to 17 residues. CDR3 region: CASSLSTGVSGANVLTF. The CDR3 bases are TGTGCCAGCAGTTTATCCACAGGGGTCTCTGGGGCCAACGTCCTGACTTTC.

This clonotype was observed many times. This rearrangement joins TRBV6-5 to TRBJ2-1; TRBD2 matches 9 bases. This CDR3 spans 13 amino acids. CDR1 is MNHEY, CDR2 SVGAGI, per germline. The J segment lost 8 bases and the V segment lost 1 base, leaving 0 bases of the junction unmatched. CDR3 sequence reads: CASSYWTSDEQFF. CDR3 nucleotide sequence: TGTGCCAGCAGTTACTGGACTAGCGATGAGCAGTTCTTC.

This rearrangement joins TRBV18 to TRBJ2-7; D not resolved. Per the germline V gene, CDR1 is KGHSH and CDR2 is LQKENI. The CDR3 totals 12 residues. V was clipped by 2 bases and J by 4 bases, with 6 bases between them. The CDR3 coding sequence is TGTGCCAGCTCACCAGCGAGTTACGAGCAGTACTTC. It specifies CASSPASYEQYF.

As to this clonotype: A single base separates this from a much larger clone, so it may be a read error. The chain has TRBV7-9 and TRBJ2-5; D gene uncertain. Germline V gives CDR1 SEHNR, CDR2 FQNEAQ (reference sequence). The CDR3 consists of 16 residues. V dropped 2 bases and J dropped 1 base, with 14 bases sitting between them. The CDR3: CASSLRAERAQETQYF. CDR3 coding DNA: TGTGCCAGCAGCTTACGGGCAGAAAGAGCCCAAGAGACCCAGTACTTC.

This clonotype was found many times. The rearrangement links TRBV29-1 to TRBJ2-5, with D uncertain. This CDR3 region has 12 residues. CDR1 SQVTM and CDR2 ANQGSEA come from the germline V gene. V was cut by 3 bases and J by 1 base, with 6 bases left in between. In DNA, the CDR3 is TGCAGCGTTGACCTACCCCAAGAGACCCAGTACTTC. Its translation is CSVDLPQETQYF.

There are many counts of this clonotype. This rearrangement joins TRBV5-1 to TRBJ2-3; D may be TRBD2 (6 bases). Germline V gene sequence: CDR1 SGHRS, CDR2 YFSETQ. This CDR3 comprises 16 residues. The ends were cut back, 4 bases at V and 2 bases at J, with 17 bases in the middle. CDR3 loop: CASSGSGTVHTDTQYF. CDR3 DNA sequence: TGCGCCAGCAGCGGATCCGGGACTGTGCACACAGATACGCAGTATTTT.

This clonotype was counted at least ten times. The chain has TRBV7-2 and TRBJ2-3, with a tentative D call TRBD2 (5 bases). Germline V gene data show CDR1 as SGHTA and CDR2 as FQGNSA. V was trimmed by 1 base and J by 4 bases, leaving 9 bases between them. The CDR3 consists of 14 residues. The DNA of the CDR3 is TGTGCCAGCAGCTTAGGGCCTAGCTCAGATACGCAGTATTTT. This codes for CASSLGPSSDTQYF.

This clonotype turned up a few times. The junction shows a germline mismatch at one end, possibly a read error. This chain uses TRBV20-1 with TRBJ1-2; D unresolved. The germline V gene has CDR1 DFQATT and CDR2 SNEGSKA (reference sequence). This CDR3 has 13 amino acids. This chain's CDR3 is CIAASGPYYGYTF. The CDR3 bases are TGCATTGCTGCGTCAGGACCCTACTATGGCTACACCTTC.

This clonotype was seen many times. V and J are TRBV5-1 and TRBJ2-3; D is undetermined. V was clipped by 4 bases and J by 3 bases, with 18 bases between them. The CDR3 runs to 16 residues. CDR1 is SGHRS and CDR2 is YFSETQ in the germline V gene. CDR3 DNA sequence: TGCGCCAGCAGCAAAGTGGACGACGGCCTAACAGATACGCAGTATTTT. Its translation is CASSKVDDGLTDTQYF.

There are many counts of this clonotype. The CDR3, as DNA: TGTGCCAGCAGCCAAGATGTCCGGGAGCTGTTTTTT. Translated: CASSQDVRELFF. The chain links TRBV4-2 to TRBJ2-2; D unclear. The ends were cut back, 0 bases at V and 9 bases at J, with 5 bases in the middle. CDR1 and CDR2 from the germline V gene are LGHNA and YNFKEQ. The CDR3 sequence is 12 residues long.

This clonotype has ten or more counts. CDR3: CASSFMQGLYGYTF. DNA of the CDR3: TGTGCCAGCAGTTTTATGCAGGGACTTTATGGCTACACCTTC. This chain connects TRBV28 to TRBJ1-2; a possible D gene is TRBD1 (5 bases). Trimming shortened V by 3 bases and J by 5 bases, and 13 bases separated the two germline ends. Germline V gene sequence: CDR1 MDHEN, CDR2 SYDVKM. This CDR3 has 14 residues.

This clonotype appeared a few times. This chain connects TRBV7-6 to TRBJ2-7; tentative D call: TRBD1 (5 bases). The V gene lost 5 bases and the J gene lost 6 bases, with 14 bases spanning the gap. The germline gives CDR1 SGHVS, CDR2 FNYEAQ. The CDR3 totals 13 residues. The CDR3 region is CASSPDLQGEQYF. The CDR3 region has the DNA TGTGCCAGCAGCCCTGACCTCCAGGGCGAGCAGTACTTC.

The genes are TRBV15 and TRBJ2-2; either TRBD1 or TRBD2 may supply D (5 bases each). Germline loops: CDR1 LNHNV, CDR2 YYDKDF (reference sequence). The length of the CDR3 is 14 residues. Trimming left V 4 bases short and J 6 bases short, with 12 bases between. CDR3 in DNA: TGTGCCACCAGCACCCTGATGGGACCCGGGGAGCTGTTTTTT. Encoded protein: CATSTLMGPGELFF.

This clonotype appeared a few times. The CDR3 coding sequence is TGTGCCAGCAGCGGGGGGCGCAGGGGGCTAAAGGAGCAGTTCTTC. Translated, it gives CASSGGRRGLKEQFF. This chain joins TRBV6-5 and TRBJ2-1, with D possibly being TRBD1 (8 bases). In germline, CDR1 is MNHEY, CDR2 SVGAGI. The V end lost 6 bases, the J end lost 10 bases, and 22 bases lay between the germline ends. This CDR3 contains 15 residues.

This clonotype was seen repeatedly, ten times or more. The gene calls are TRBV28 and TRBJ2-1; D possibly corresponds to TRBD2 (7 bases). V was pared by 7 bases and J by 7 bases, with 23 bases between. The length of the CDR3 is 16 residues. Germline-derived CDR1 and CDR2 are MDHEN and SYDVKM. CDR3 DNA: TGTGCCAGCACCACCCTAGGGGGGGGGTTTGGGAATGAGCAGTTCTTC. Translating it yields CASTTLGGGFGNEQFF.

This clonotype was recorded at least ten times. The chain carries TRBV11-1 and TRBJ2-2; D is perhaps TRBD2 (6 bases). Germline CDR1 is SGHAT and CDR2 is FQDESV (reference sequence). V shed 5 bases and J shed 4 bases, with 23 bases lying between them. The CDR3 contains 18 residues. Written as DNA, the CDR3 is TGTGCCAGCAGCCCTAATGCGGCGACTAGGCGGCTCACCGGGGAGCTGTTTTTT. Its translation: CASSPNAATRRLTGELFF.